This T cell receptor (beta chain) was profiled in a study of T cell responses to AZD1222 COVID-19 vaccine. Study summary: Investigators merged groups given second doses at roughly 4 or roughly 12 weeks. Overall study findings and caveats: Only a handful of AZD1222 recipients, roughly 6 in all, had baseline seropositivity. Researchers report vaccine-associated CD4 TCRs spanning spike, with dominance at 160-218 and 743-854. Reportedly, nearly half of unique spike TCRs recognized epitopes outside B.1.351/B.1.1.7 mutations.

Produced via immunoSEQ multiplex PCR; TCRdb's table is partial and in-frame only. The table has more than 150,000 clones, 85% to 90% seen once. As regards this clone: The antigen is not known.

This CDR3 has 16 residues. With V trimmed by 3 bases and J by 3 bases, 11 bases remained unmatched. Germline V lookup: CDR1 GTSNPN, CDR2 SVGIG (reference sequence). V usage is TRBV30 and J usage is TRBJ1-2; 9 nucleotides line up with TRBD1. The TCR sequence derives from an adult in good health. Source: peripheral blood, taken on day 0 of AZD1222 vaccination. CDR3 coding DNA: TGTGCCTGGAGACCCCGGGACAGGGTTTTTGACTATGGCTACACCTTC. Its translation: CAWRPRDRVFDYGYTF.